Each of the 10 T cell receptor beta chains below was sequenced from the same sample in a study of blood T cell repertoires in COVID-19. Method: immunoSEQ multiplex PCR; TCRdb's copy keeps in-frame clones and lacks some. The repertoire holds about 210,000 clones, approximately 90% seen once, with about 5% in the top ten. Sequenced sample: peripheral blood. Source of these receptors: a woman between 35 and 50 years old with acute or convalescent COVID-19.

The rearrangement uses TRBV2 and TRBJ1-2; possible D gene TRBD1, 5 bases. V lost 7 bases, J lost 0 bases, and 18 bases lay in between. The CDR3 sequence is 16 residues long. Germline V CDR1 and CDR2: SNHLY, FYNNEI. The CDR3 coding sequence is TGTGCCAGCAATCGCCCGACGGGGGGAGCTAACTATGGCTACACCTTC. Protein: CASNRPTGGANYGYTF.

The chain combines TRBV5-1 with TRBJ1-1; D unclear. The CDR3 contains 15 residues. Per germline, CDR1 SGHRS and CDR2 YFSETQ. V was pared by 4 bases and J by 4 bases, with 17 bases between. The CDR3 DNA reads TGCGCCAGCAGCGAATCCCTTACGGGGAGCACTGAAGCTTTCTTT. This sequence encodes CASSESLTGSTEAFF.

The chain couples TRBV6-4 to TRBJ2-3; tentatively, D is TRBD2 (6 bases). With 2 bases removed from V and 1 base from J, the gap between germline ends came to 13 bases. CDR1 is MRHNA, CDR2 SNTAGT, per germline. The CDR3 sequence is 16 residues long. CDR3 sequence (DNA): TGTGCCAGCAGTGACGTTCACTCGGGGGGCACAGATACGCAGTATTTT. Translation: CASSDVHSGGTDTQYF.

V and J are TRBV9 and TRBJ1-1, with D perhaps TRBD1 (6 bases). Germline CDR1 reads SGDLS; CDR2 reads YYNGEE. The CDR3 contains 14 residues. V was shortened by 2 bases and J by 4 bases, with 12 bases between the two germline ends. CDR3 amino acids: CASSVAGEGTEAFF. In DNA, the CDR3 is TGTGCCAGCAGCGTGGCAGGGGAAGGCACTGAAGCTTTCTTT. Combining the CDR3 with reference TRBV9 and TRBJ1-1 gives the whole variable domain DSGVTQTPKHLITATGQRVTLRCSPRSGDLSVYWYQQSLDQGLQFLIQYYNGEERAKGNILERFSAQQFPDLHSELNLSSLELGDSALYFCASSVAGEGTEAFFGQGTRLTVV.

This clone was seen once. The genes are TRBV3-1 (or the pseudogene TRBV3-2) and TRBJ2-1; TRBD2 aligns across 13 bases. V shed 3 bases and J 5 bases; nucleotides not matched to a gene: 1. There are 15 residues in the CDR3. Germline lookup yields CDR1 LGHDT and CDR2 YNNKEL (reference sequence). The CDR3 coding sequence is TGTGCCAGCAGCCAGGGACTAGCGGGGAACAATGAGCAGTTCTTC. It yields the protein CASSQGLAGNNEQFF.

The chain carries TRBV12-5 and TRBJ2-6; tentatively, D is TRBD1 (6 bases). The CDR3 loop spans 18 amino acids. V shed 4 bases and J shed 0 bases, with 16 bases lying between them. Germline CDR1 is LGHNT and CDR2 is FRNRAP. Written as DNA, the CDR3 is TGTGCTAGTGGTTCGACAGGTTTCTCCGGCTCTGGGGCCAACGTCCTGACTTTC. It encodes CASGSTGFSGSGANVLTF.

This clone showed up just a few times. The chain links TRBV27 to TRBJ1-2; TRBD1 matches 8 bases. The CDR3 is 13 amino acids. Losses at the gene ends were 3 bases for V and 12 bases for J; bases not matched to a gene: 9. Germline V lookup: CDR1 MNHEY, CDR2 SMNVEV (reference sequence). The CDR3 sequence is CASSFGRGRTHTF. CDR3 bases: TGTGCCAGCAGTTTTGGCAGGGGGCGGACCCACACCTTC.

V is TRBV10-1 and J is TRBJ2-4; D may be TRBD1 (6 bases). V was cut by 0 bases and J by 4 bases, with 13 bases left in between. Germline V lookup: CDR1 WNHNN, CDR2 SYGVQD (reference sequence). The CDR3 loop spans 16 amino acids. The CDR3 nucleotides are TGCGCCAGCAGTGAGTCGACAGTAAGGGGGAAAAACATTCAGTACTTC. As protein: CASSESTVRGKNIQYF.

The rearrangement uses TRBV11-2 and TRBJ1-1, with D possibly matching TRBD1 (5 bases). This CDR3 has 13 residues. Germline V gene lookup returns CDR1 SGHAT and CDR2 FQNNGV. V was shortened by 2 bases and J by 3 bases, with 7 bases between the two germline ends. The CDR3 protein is CASSLKGDTEAFF. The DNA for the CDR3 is TGTGCCAGCAGCTTAAAAGGGGACACTGAAGCTTTCTTT.

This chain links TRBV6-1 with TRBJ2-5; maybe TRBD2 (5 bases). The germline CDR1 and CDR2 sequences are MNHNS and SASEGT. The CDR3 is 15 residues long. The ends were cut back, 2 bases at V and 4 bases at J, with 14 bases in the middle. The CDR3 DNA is TGTGCCAGCAGTGAAAATCGGGGATCGCGAGAGACCCAGTACTTC. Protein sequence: CASSENRGSRETQYF.